This T cell receptor (beta chain) was identified in a study of blood T cell repertoires in COVID-19. Study at large: The analysed material was cDNA or gDNA that came from T cells, B-cell-depleted T cells, or PBMCs.

The method was immunoSEQ multiplex PCR; TCRdb's version includes in-frame clones alone and lacks a portion of them. The sample includes approximately 260,000 clones, approximately 83% seen only once; the top ten take roughly 3.3%. The germline gives CDR1 LGHNT, CDR2 FRNRAP. The CDR3 is 14 amino acids. Trimming left V 3 bases short and J 1 base short, with 9 bases between. The receptor was derived from a woman aged 40 to 50 with acute COVID-19. The specimen sequenced was PBMCs or T cells enriched from blood (not recorded which). The rearrangement links TRBV12-5 to TRBJ1-1; the D gene is possibly TRBD1 (6 bases). CDR3 protein: CASGFRGKNTEAFF. For the CDR3, the DNA is TGTGCTAGTGGTTTTAGGGGGAAGAACACTGAAGCTTTCTTT.